Below are 20 T cell receptor beta chains sequenced from a single sample in a study of cytomegalovirus exposure and HLA in healthy donors. Assay: immunoSEQ multiplex PCR; the TCRdb copy retains only in-frame clones and omits some. The profile shows fewer than 200,000 clones, 85% of them singletons. The sequencing sample was made of PBMCs. The receptors shown here come from a man younger than 35 in good health and CMV-seropositive.

CDR3 sequence: CASSADSHNEQFF. CDR3 in DNA: TGTGCCAGCAGCGCTGACAGCCACAATGAGCAGTTCTTC. This chain uses TRBV9 with TRBJ2-1; tentatively, D is TRBD1 (5 bases). Germline loops: CDR1 SGDLS, CDR2 YYNGEE. Deletions cut 3 bases from V and 5 bases from J, with 9 bases between. The CDR3 spans 13 residues.

The chain uses TRBV5-6 and TRBJ2-1, with 9 nucleotides matching TRBD2. This CDR3 is built from 14 residues. Per the germline V gene, CDR1 is SGHDT and CDR2 is YYEEEE. The V gene end was trimmed by 1 base and the J gene end by 10 bases; junction bases not matched to a gene: 6. The CDR3 region is CASSLLASGKEQFF. The CDR3 DNA follows: TGTGCCAGCAGCTTGTTGGCTAGCGGGAAGGAGCAGTTCTTC.

The count of this clone is one. The gene calls are TRBV4-2 and TRBJ2-7; 8 nucleotides align to TRBD2. The germline gives CDR1 LGHNA, CDR2 YNFKEQ. CDR3 size: 15 residues. V was clipped by 2 bases and J by 0 bases; unmatched bases: 3. The CDR3: CASSQQGTSSYEQYF. CDR3 coding DNA: TGTGCCAGCAGCCAACAAGGGACTAGCTCCTACGAGCAGTACTTC.

The V and J genes are TRBV30 and TRBJ2-7, with 8 nucleotides matching TRBD2. The junction had 2 bases not matched to a gene; V was cut back by 1 base and J by 3 bases. Per germline, CDR1 GTSNPN and CDR2 SVGIG (reference sequence). The CDR3 has 13 amino acids. CDR3 bases: TGTGCCTGGAGTGCGGGAGGGAACTACGAGCAGTACTTC. Translation gives CAWSAGGNYEQYF.

The chain joins TRBV28 to TRBJ1-1; perhaps TRBD1 as D (5 bases). V shed 6 bases and J shed 0 bases, with 11 bases lying between them. CDR3 length: 14 amino acids. Germline CDR1 and CDR2: MDHEN and SYDVKM. Written as DNA, the CDR3 is TGTGCCAGCAGGCAGGGCCAAATGAACACTGAAGCTTTCTTT. It encodes CASRQGQMNTEAFF. Complete variable domain (other parts from reference TRBV28 and TRBJ1-1): DVKVTQSSRYLVKRTGEKVFLECVQDMDHENMFWYRQDPGLGLRLIYFSYDVKMKEKGDIPEGYSVSREKKERFSLILESASTNQTSMYLCASRQGQMNTEAFFGQGTRLTVV.

The chain recombines TRBV30 with TRBJ1-4, with a possible D match to TRBD1 (6 bases). CDR1 and CDR2 (germline): GTSNPN, SVGIG (reference sequence). CDR3 length: 16 amino acids. The V end lost 7 bases, the J end lost 0 bases, and 18 bases lay between the germline ends. The CDR3 region has the DNA TGTGCCTTTACTTCGACAGGCTCCTCAACTAATGAAAAACTGTTTTTT. This sequence encodes CAFTSTGSSTNEKLFF.

This clone is a singleton in its sample. The chain has TRBV30 and TRBJ1-1; D is possibly TRBD1 (5 bases). Trimming removed 7 bases at V and 8 bases at J, with 14 bases between. This CDR3 has 11 amino acids. In germline, CDR1 is GTSNPN, CDR2 SVGIG (reference sequence). As DNA, the CDR3 is TGTGCCTACCATTGGGGCAGCGAAGCTTTCTTT. Protein product: CAYHWGSEAFF.

This clone was seen a single time. The chain has TRBV6-5 and TRBJ2-1, with D possibly being TRBD1 (6 bases). CDR3 size: 14 residues. Germline CDR1 MNHEY, CDR2 SVGAGI. DNA of the CDR3: TGTGCAACCGGTTCAGGGGATTCTTACAATGAGCAGTTCTTC. This encodes CATGSGDSYNEQFF.

This rearrangement joins TRBV5-1 to TRBJ2-7; D is unresolved. The CDR3 covers 12 residues. Germline V gives CDR1 SGHRS, CDR2 YFSETQ. The V end lost 0 bases, the J end lost 6 bases, and 7 bases lay between the germline ends. The CDR3 nucleotides are TGCGCCAGCAGCTTGGACTGGAGCGAGCAGTACTTC. Protein: CASSLDWSEQYF.

V and J are TRBV27 and TRBJ2-7; no reliable D call. The CDR3 runs to 11 residues. From germline, CDR1 is MNHEY and CDR2 SMNVEV (reference sequence). V was trimmed by 0 bases and J by 6 bases, leaving 3 bases between them. This chain's CDR3 is CASSLSVEQYF. The DNA of the CDR3 is TGTGCCAGCAGTTTATCCGTCGAGCAGTACTTC.

J is TRBJ2-1 and V is TRBV7-6; 14 bases match TRBD2. After removal of 3 bases from V and 10 bases from J, the junction contained 8 bases not matched to a gene. There are 16 residues in the CDR3. CDR1 is SGHVS and CDR2 is FNYEAQ in the germline V gene. CDR3 loop: CASSFTGTSGSREQFF. The CDR3 bases are TGTGCCAGCAGCTTTACCGGGACTAGCGGGAGCAGGGAGCAGTTCTTC. The complete variable domain, with remaining parts taken from reference TRBV7-6 and TRBJ2-1, reads GAGVSQSPRYKVTKRGQDVALRCDPISGHVSLYWYRQALGQGPEFLTYFNYEAQQDKSGLPNDRFSAERPEGSISTLTIQRTEQRDSAMYRCASSFTGTSGSREQFFGPGTRLTVL.

About this clone: Germline and junction disagree at one end, which may indicate a read error. The chain couples TRBV7-7 to TRBJ2-2; the D gene is possibly TRBD2 (5 bases). Per the germline V gene, CDR1 is SSHAT and CDR2 is FNYEAQ (reference sequence). This CDR3 is 18 amino acids long. CDR3 bases: TGTGCTAGCAGCTTAACTGTTGCAGAGGGAGAGTACACCGGGGAGCTGTTTTTT. Translating gives CASSLTVAEGEYTGELFF. The whole variable domain, filled in from reference TRBV7-7 and TRBJ2-2, reads GAGVSQSPRYKVTKRGQDVTLRCDPISSHATLYWYQQALGQGPEFLTYFNYEAQPDKSGLPSDRFSAERPEGSISTLTIQRTEQRDSAMYRCASSLTVAEGEYTGELFFGEGSRLTVL.

Worth noting for this clone: Compared with germline, one end of the junction differs, possibly owing to a read error. This sequence joins TRBV13 and TRBJ2-3, with TRBD2 matching over 11 bases. This CDR3 region has 16 residues. Per germline, CDR1 PRHDT and CDR2 FYEKMQ (reference sequence). The CDR3 is CASSIGTSGRTDTQYF. The CDR3 coding sequence is TGTGCCAGCAGCATAGGGACTAGCGGACGCACAGATACGCAGTATTTT.

This clone was counted between two and nine times. In DNA form, the CDR3 reads TGTGCCAGCAGTTCCTCCCTACAGGGACATGGCTACACCTTC. Translating it yields CASSSSLQGHGYTF. The chain has TRBV6-5 and TRBJ1-2; possible D gene TRBD1, 6 bases. The CDR3 contains 14 residues. Between the trimmed V and J ends, which lost 4 bases and 6 bases, there was a span of 15 bases. From germline, CDR1 is MNHEY and CDR2 SVGAGI.

The chain has TRBV2 and TRBJ1-5; 8 positions match TRBD1. J was trimmed by 6 bases and V by 6 bases; bases with no gene match: 7. The CDR3 extends over 14 amino acids. CDR1 and CDR2 (germline): SNHLY, FYNNEI. The DNA for the CDR3 is TGTGCCAGCAGGGGGACAGGCCGTAGTCAGCCCCAGCATTTT. Translating it yields CASRGTGRSQPQHF.

The chain links TRBV28 to TRBJ2-1; 12 bases line up with TRBD1. Germline-derived CDR1 and CDR2 are MDHEN and SYDVKM. The CDR3 spans 15 residues. The ends lost 3 bases at V and 7 bases at J; junction bases unmatched: 4. The CDR3 DNA sequence: TGTGCCAGCAGTTTGGGACAGGGGGCCGGGAATGAGCAGTTCTTC. Translating it yields CASSLGQGAGNEQFF.

The rearrangement links TRBV6-5 to TRBJ1-3; weak D call: TRBD1 (5 bases). The CDR3 runs 15 residues. Germline lookup yields CDR1 MNHEY and CDR2 SVGAGI. V was trimmed by 6 bases and J by 0 bases, leaving 12 bases between them. CDR3: CASSSGGLSGNTIYF. CDR3 bases: TGTGCCAGCAGCTCCGGGGGTCTCTCTGGAAACACCATATATTTT.

This clone has only one observation. The V gene is TRBV11-1, the J gene TRBJ2-1; no firm D call. V was clipped by 1 base and J by 2 bases, with 3 bases between them. The CDR3 length is 13 residues. Germline V gene lookup returns CDR1 SGHAT and CDR2 FQDESV (reference sequence). This chain's CDR3 is CASSLGTYNEQFF. CDR3 DNA sequence: TGTGCCAGCAGCTTAGGTACCTACAATGAGCAGTTCTTC.

CDR3 DNA sequence: TGTGCCAGCAGTCCCACCGGGGGGGGAGTAGAAGATACGCAGTATTTT. Protein: CASSPTGGGVEDTQYF. V gene TRBV28 combines with J gene TRBJ2-3; 8 nucleotides agree with TRBD2. V was pared by 5 bases and J by 5 bases, with 12 bases of the junction left unmatched. The CDR3 is 16 residues long. In germline, CDR1 is MDHEN, CDR2 SYDVKM. Using reference TRBV28 and TRBJ2-3 for the parts outside the CDR3, the full variable domain is DVKVTQSSRYLVKRTGEKVFLECVQDMDHENMFWYRQDPGLGLRLIYFSYDVKMKEKGDIPEGYSVSREKKERFSLILESASTNQTSMYLCASSPTGGGVEDTQYFGPGTRLTVL.

This clone was detected once. The chain recombines TRBV6-6 with TRBJ2-7; D call uncertain. The CDR3 has 14 amino acids. Per the germline V gene, CDR1 is MNHNY and CDR2 is SVGAGI (reference sequence). V was shortened by 2 bases and J by 2 bases, with 10 bases between the two germline ends. In DNA form, the CDR3 reads TGTGCCAGCAGTTACGGCGGAGATACCTACGAGCAGTACTTC. This encodes CASSYGGDTYEQYF.